The T cell receptor (beta chain) under discussion was sequenced for a study of beta chain features in type 1 diabetes. cDNA synthesis used the whole RNA isolate, giving expressed TCRB sequences. TCRdb's copy holds only in-frame clones and misses some; the assay was immunoSEQ multiplex PCR. The sample holds under 300,000 clones, around 24% seen once. Note on this clone: Its antigen is still unknown.

One heparinised blood draw averaging about 110 mL was given by each donor. Sorting with CD45RO/CCR7/CD25/CD127/CD95/CD27 yielded naive, central memory, regulatory and stem-like memory CD4+ cells. The study's findings and limits: Whether TCRB rearrangement is influenced by HLA type went unresolved here. Highly expressing activated T cells could be over-counted with a cDNA template. In all four CD4+ subsets, TCRB CDR3 length was significantly, moderately reduced in type 1 diabetes.

The sample consisted of naive CD4+ T cells from blood. The TCR sequence derives from a woman aged 30 to 39 with type 1 diabetes.

In DNA form, the CDR3 reads TGTGCCACCAGCAGAGAGTTGGGGCCCGGGGAGCTGTTTTTT. Its protein product is CATSRELGPGELFF. The V and J genes are TRBV15 and TRBJ2-2, with D perhaps matching TRBD1 (5 bases). Germline CDR1 LNHNV, CDR2 YYDKDF (reference sequence). V lost 0 bases and J lost 6, with 8 bases in between. The CDR3 is made up of 14 amino acids.